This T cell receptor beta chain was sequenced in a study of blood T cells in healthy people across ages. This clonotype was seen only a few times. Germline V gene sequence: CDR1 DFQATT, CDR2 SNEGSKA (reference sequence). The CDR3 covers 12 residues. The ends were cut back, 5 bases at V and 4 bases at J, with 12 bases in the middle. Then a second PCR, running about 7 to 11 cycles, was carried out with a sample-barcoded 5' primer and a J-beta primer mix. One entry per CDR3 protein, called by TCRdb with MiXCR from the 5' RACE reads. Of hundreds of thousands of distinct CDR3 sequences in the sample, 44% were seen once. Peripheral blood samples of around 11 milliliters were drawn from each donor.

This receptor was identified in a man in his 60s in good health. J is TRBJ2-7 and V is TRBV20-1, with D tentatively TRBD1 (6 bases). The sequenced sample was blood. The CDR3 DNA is TGCAGTGCTCTCATACAGGGATACGAGCAGTACTTC. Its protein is CSALIQGYEQYF.